The rows below give T cell receptor beta chains drawn from one sample of a study of intratumoral heterogeneity in liver cancer. Some clones are missing from TCRdb's copy, which holds only in-frame ones; the method was immunoSEQ multiplex PCR. Seen here are 20,000 to 25,000 clones, over 60% observed once, and the top ten hold 15% to 20%. The sample consisted of tumor-adjacent normal tissue, taken before any cancer treatment. The receptor source for this set is a woman in her seventies with hepatocellular carcinoma. Both conserved end residues are part of each CDR3. A D gene is named only where the DNA matches it firmly. Not all rows give a size; the values are once, few, many and, for expanded clones, a class.

J,D,size,V,CDR3,DNA
TRBJ2-7,TRBD2,-,TRBV2,CASSETRTSAGGSYEQYF,TGTGCCAGCAGTGAGACCCGCACTAGCGCGGGGGGCTCCTACGAGCAGTACTTC
TRBJ2-3,TRBD2,-,TRBV18,CASSPGRVDTQYF,TGTGCCAGCTCACCAGGGAGGGTGGATACGCAGTATTTT
TRBJ2-1,-,-,TRBV30,CAWTSQPLYNEQFF,TGTGCCTGGACTAGTCAACCTCTCTACAATGAGCAGTTCTTC
TRBJ1-2,TRBD1,few,TRBV9,CASSLRQGAGYTF,TGTGCCAGCAGCTTGAGACAGGGGGCTGGCTACACCTTC
TRBJ1-6,TRBD1,-,TRBV11-2,CASSLRQGYNSPLHF,TGTGCCAGCAGCTTACGACAGGGCTATAATTCACCCCTCCACTTT
TRBJ1-1,TRBD1,-,TRBV15,CATSISPGQFMNTEAFF,TGTGCCACCAGCATTAGTCCGGGACAGTTTATGAACACTGAAGCTTTCTTT
TRBJ2-3,-,-,TRBV5-1,CASSLEPRSPQYF,TGCGCCAGCAGCTTGGAGCCCAGAAGTCCGCAGTATTTT
TRBJ1-5,TRBD1,-,TRBV30,CAWSLGDSILHF,TGTGCCTGGAGCCTGGGGGACAGTATCTTGCATTTT
TRBJ2-1,-,once,TRBV4-1,CASSQGGQSYNEQFF,TGCGCCAGCAGCCAAGGTGGCCAGTCCTACAATGAGCAGTTCTTC
TRBJ2-5,TRBD1,-,TRBV7-9,CASSLGDRGTETQYF,TGTGCCAGCAGCTTAGGGGACAGGGGGACGGAGACCCAGTACTTC
TRBJ1-2,TRBD1,-,TRBV6-5,CASSREGAGYGYTF,TGTGCCAGCAGCCGAGAGGGGGCGGGCTATGGCTACACCTTC
TRBJ2-7,TRBD1,-,TRBV5-1,CASSSGTGLYEQYF,TGCGCCAGCAGTTCCGGGACAGGGTTGTACGAGCAGTACTTC
TRBJ2-7,TRBD2,-,TRBV5-5,CASSFEGGPYEQYF,TGTGCCAGCAGCTTCGAGGGAGGGCCCTACGAGCAGTACTTC
TRBJ2-7,-,-,TRBV19,CASSKDRIAAEQYF,TGTGCCAGTAGTAAAGACAGGATCGCCGCCGAGCAGTACTTC
TRBJ2-1,-,-,TRBV6-6,CASSFGGVSNEQFF,TGTGCCAGCAGTTTCGGGGGAGTTAGCAATGAGCAGTTCTTC
TRBJ2-1,TRBD2,few,TRBV11-3,CASSRSSGSYNEQFF,TGTGCCAGCAGCAGGTCTAGCGGTTCCTACAATGAGCAGTTCTTC
TRBJ1-4,TRBD1,few,TRBV6-4,CASSGRYRGRRATNEKLFF,TGTGCCAGCAGCGGTAGATACAGGGGGCGAAGGGCAACTAATGAAAAACTGTTTTTT
TRBJ1-1,-,-,TRBV2,CASSTRTEAFF,TGTGCCAGCAGTACCCGGACTGAAGCTTTCTTT
TRBJ1-5,-,-,TRBV6-5,CASSYQGKQPQHF,TGTGCCAGCAGTTACCAGGGTAAACAGCCCCAGCATTTT
TRBJ1-1,-,-,TRBV30,CASRQPSSNTEAFF,TGTGCCTCCAGACAACCCTCTTCGAACACTGAAGCTTTCTTT
TRBJ2-7,-,few,TRBV5-1,CASSGSVYEQYF,TGCGCCAGCAGCGGGAGCGTCTACGAGCAGTACTTC
TRBJ2-1,TRBD1,-,TRBV24-1,CTTSDSDRAFYNEQFF,TGTACCACCAGTGACTCCGACAGGGCATTCTACAATGAGCAGTTCTTC
TRBJ1-1,TRBD1,-,TRBV5-1,CASSSGQITEAFF,TGCGCCAGCAGCTCGGGACAGATCACTGAAGCTTTCTTT
TRBJ2-3,-,-,TRBV6-5,CASSYSSTDTQYF,TGTGCCAGCAGTTACTCGTCCACAGATACGCAGTATTTT
TRBJ1-5,-,-,TRBV6-5,CASSYDRSYQPQHF,TGTGCCAGCAGTTACGACCGATCCTATCAGCCCCAGCATTTT
TRBJ2-2,TRBD1,few,TRBV30,CARTGTGGAGELFF,TGTGCCCGTACCGGGACAGGGGGGGCCGGGGAGCTGTTTTTT
TRBJ2-7,-,-,TRBV27,CASSPRARGVGQYF,TGTGCCAGCAGTCCACGGGCCAGGGGGGTGGGGCAGTACTTC
TRBJ1-5,-,few,TRBV19,CASKVGGNQPQHF,TGTGCCAGTAAAGTAGGTGGGAATCAGCCCCAGCATTTT
TRBJ2-3,-,-,TRBV19,CASSMRFSRTSTDTQYF,TGTGCCAGTAGTATGAGGTTCAGCAGGACTAGCACAGATACGCAGTATTTT
TRBJ1-4,-,-,TRBV5-4,CASSTNDRWGEKLFF,TGTGCCAGCAGCACGAACGACCGATGGGGTGAAAAACTGTTTTTT
TRBJ2-7,TRBD1,few,TRBV29-1,CSVLGQVSAYEQYF,TGCAGCGTCCTCGGACAGGTCTCCGCGTACGAGCAGTACTTC
TRBJ2-1,TRBD2,-,TRBV5-6,CASRLAGEEDEQFF,TGTGCCAGCAGGTTAGCGGGGGAGGAGGATGAGCAGTTCTTC
TRBJ1-3,TRBD1,-,TRBV3-1/TRBV3-2,CASSPRDRANSGNTIYF,TGTGCCAGCAGCCCGAGGGACAGGGCCAACTCTGGAAACACCATATATTTT
TRBJ2-2,TRBD1,medium-sized,TRBV5-1,CASSFLLGTGEHGELFF,TGCGCCAGCAGCTTCCTTCTCGGAACAGGGGAACACGGGGAGCTGTTTTTT
TRBJ1-1,TRBD1,-,TRBV10-3,CAISRDSLNTEAFF,TGTGCCATCAGTAGGGACAGCTTGAACACTGAAGCTTTCTTT
TRBJ2-1,TRBD2,-,TRBV5-1,CASSTSGSAYNEQFF,TGCGCCAGCAGCACTAGCGGGAGCGCTTACAATGAGCAGTTCTTC
TRBJ1-4,-,-,TRBV6-5,CASTFVPNEKLFF,TGTGCCAGCACCTTCGTCCCTAATGAAAAACTGTTTTTT
TRBJ2-2,TRBD2,-,TRBV7-9,CASSERDHPIGELFF,TGTGCCAGCAGCGAGCGGGACCACCCGATAGGGGAGCTGTTTTTT
TRBJ2-7,-,-,TRBV3-1/TRBV3-2,CASSVGGPYEQYF,TGTGCCAGCAGCGTCGGGGGACCCTACGAGCAGTACTTC
TRBJ2-1,-,once,TRBV19,CASSDQGSDEQFF,TGTGCCAGTAGTGATCAGGGTTCCGATGAGCAGTTCTTC
TRBJ2-7,-,-,TRBV5-5,CASRSQPGTNYEQYF,TGTGCCAGCAGATCACAGCCCGGGACAAATTACGAGCAGTACTTC
TRBJ2-1,-,-,TRBV6-5,CASKGESSYNEQFF,TGTGCCAGCAAAGGGGAGAGCTCCTACAATGAGCAGTTCTTC
TRBJ2-7,TRBD1,-,TRBV28,CASSGTGNSYAQYF,TGTGCCAGCAGCGGGACAGGAAACTCCTACGCGCAGTACTTC
TRBJ2-3,-,-,TRBV28,CASSLGTGLSTDTQYF,TGTGCCAGCAGTTTGGGAACAGGGCTCAGCACAGATACGCAGTATTTT
TRBJ1-2,-,-,TRBV2,CASSERLTDNYGYTF,TGTGCCAGCAGTGAACGGTTGACAGATAACTATGGCTACACCTTC
TRBJ2-7,-,-,TRBV19,CARNPWDSYEQYF,TGTGCCAGGAACCCATGGGACTCCTACGAGCAGTACTTC
TRBJ2-7,TRBD2,few,TRBV5-4,CASSKGTSGAYEQYF,TGTGCCAGCAGCAAGGGGACTAGCGGGGCCTACGAGCAGTACTTC
TRBJ2-7,-,-,TRBV19,CASSIVSQEGPDEQYF,TGTGCCAGTAGTATAGTATCGCAGGAGGGTCCGGACGAGCAGTACTTC
TRBJ2-5,TRBD1,-,TRBV6-5,CATTGGWETQYF,TGTGCCACCACAGGGGGCTGGGAGACCCAGTACTTC
TRBJ1-2,-,-,TRBV19,CASNVGHELNPYGYTF,TGTGCCAGTAATGTGGGACACGAGTTAAATCCTTATGGCTACACCTTC
TRBJ2-7,-,few,TRBV30,CAWSQLVVWGEQYF,TGTGCCTGGAGTCAACTTGTAGTCTGGGGCGAGCAGTACTTC
TRBJ2-7,TRBD1,-,TRBV7-6,CASSATGGRSEQYF,TGTGCCAGCAGCGCGACAGGGGGGAGGAGCGAGCAGTACTTC